This TCR beta chain was recorded in a study of shared clonotypes between healthy human individuals. CD4+ cells underwent separation, giving CD45RA+ naive and CD45RA-negative memory subsets. Assay used: immunoSEQ multiplex PCR; TCRdb lists only in-frame clones, some missing. The repertoire holds some 2.1 million clones, with 95% as singletons. As regards this clone: In the same sample, other DNA sequences code for this CDR3.

Germline loops: CDR1 SGHRS, CDR2 YFSETQ. Trimming removed 0 bases from V and 0 bases from J, with 6 bases in between. CDR3 size: 14 residues. This TCR was recovered from a man between 18 and 29 years old in good health. J is TRBJ1-1 and V is TRBV5-1; D is ambiguous. Sequenced input: naive CD4+ T cells sorted from blood. The subset here: CD45RA+ positively selected. The chain's CDR3 is CASSLGHLNTEAFF. CDR3 in DNA: TGCGCCAGCAGCTTGGGTCACCTGAACACTGAAGCTTTCTTT.